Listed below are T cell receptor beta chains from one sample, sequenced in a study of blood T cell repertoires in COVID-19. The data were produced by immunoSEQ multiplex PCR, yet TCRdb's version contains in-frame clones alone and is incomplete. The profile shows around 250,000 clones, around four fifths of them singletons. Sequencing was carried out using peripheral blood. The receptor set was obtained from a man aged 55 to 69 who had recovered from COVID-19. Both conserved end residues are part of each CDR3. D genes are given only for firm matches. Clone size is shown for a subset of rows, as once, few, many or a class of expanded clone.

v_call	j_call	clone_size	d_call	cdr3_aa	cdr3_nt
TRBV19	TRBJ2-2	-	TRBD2	CASSNPGTSAPFGELFF	TGTGCCAGTAGTAACCCCGGGACTAGCGCTCCTTTCGGGGAGCTGTTTTTT
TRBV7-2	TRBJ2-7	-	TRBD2	CASSLGPSGGPSSYEQYF	TGTGCCAGCAGCTTAGGTCCTAGCGGGGGCCCCAGCTCCTACGAGCAGTACTTC
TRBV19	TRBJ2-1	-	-	CASTNRGFSGRRPNEQFF	TGTGCCAGTACCAACAGGGGGTTTAGCGGGAGAAGGCCCAATGAGCAGTTCTTC
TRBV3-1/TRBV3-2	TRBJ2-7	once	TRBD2	CASSFRAGTGEQYF	TGTGCCAGCAGCTTCCGAGCGGGAACGGGCGAGCAGTACTTC
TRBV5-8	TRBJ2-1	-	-	CASSLRRSSYNEQFF	TGTGCCAGCAGCTTGCGGAGGTCCTCCTACAATGAGCAGTTCTTC
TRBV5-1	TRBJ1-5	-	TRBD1	CASSWGAQGADNQPQHF	TGCGCCAGCAGCTGGGGGGCACAGGGGGCGGACAATCAGCCCCAGCATTTT
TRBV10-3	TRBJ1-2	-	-	CAISGGLIAGYTF	TGTGCCATCAGTGGCGGGTTGATTGCGGGCTACACCTTC
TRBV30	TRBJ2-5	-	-	CAWSNAETQYF	TGTGCCTGGAGTAATGCGGAGACCCAGTACTTC
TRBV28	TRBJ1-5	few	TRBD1	CASLTGSFSNQPQHF	TGTGCCAGCTTGACAGGGTCGTTCAGCAATCAGCCCCAGCATTTT
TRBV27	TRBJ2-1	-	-	CASSLAGYYNEQFF	TGTGCCAGCAGTTTAGCGGGATACTACAATGAGCAGTTCTTC
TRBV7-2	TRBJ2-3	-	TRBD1	CASSSGGTGGGADTQYF	TGTGCCAGCAGCTCAGGTGGGACAGGGGGCGGAGCAGATACGCAGTATTTT
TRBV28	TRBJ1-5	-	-	CASSIQGWGQPQHF	TGTGCCAGCAGTATACAGGGATGGGGTCAGCCCCAGCATTTT
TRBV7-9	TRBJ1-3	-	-	CASSLQGSSGNTIYF	TGTGCCAGCAGCTTACAGGGCTCATCTGGAAACACCATATATTTT
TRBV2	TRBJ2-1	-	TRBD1	CASRDRYNEQFF	TGTGCCAGCCGGGACAGATACAATGAGCAGTTCTTC
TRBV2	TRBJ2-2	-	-	CASRTLYTGELFF	TGTGCCAGCCGGACACTCTACACCGGGGAGCTGTTTTTT
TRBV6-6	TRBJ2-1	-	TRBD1	CASSSIRTGSYNEQFF	TGTGCCAGCAGTTCTATCCGGACAGGGTCCTACAATGAGCAGTTCTTC
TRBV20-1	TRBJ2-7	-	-	CSASNPQGLGQYF	TGCAGTGCTAGTAATCCGCAGGGATTAGGGCAGTACTTC
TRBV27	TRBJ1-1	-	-	CASSGLGHPNTEAFF	TGTGCCAGCAGTGGTCTTGGACACCCGAACACTGAAGCTTTCTTT
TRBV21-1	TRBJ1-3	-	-	CASSKARGDSRSGNTIYF	TGTGCCAGCAGCAAAGCTCGTGGGGACTCCCGCTCTGGAAACACCATATATTTT
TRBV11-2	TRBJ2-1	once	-	CASSWQRLGPGDEQFF	TGTGCCAGCAGCTGGCAGAGACTAGGGCCGGGCGATGAGCAGTTCTTC
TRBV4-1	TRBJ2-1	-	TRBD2	CASSQVTSADNEQFF	TGCGCCAGCAGCCAAGTGACTAGCGCCGACAATGAGCAGTTCTTC
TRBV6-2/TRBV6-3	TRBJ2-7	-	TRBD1	CASSSSGTGSYEQYF	TGTGCCAGCAGTTCCTCCGGGACAGGGTCGTACGAGCAGTACTTC
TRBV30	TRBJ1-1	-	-	CAWSGGGPEAFF	TGTGCCTGGAGTGGGGGGGGGCCTGAAGCTTTCTTT
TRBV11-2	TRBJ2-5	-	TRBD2	CASSRTGTRGGETQYF	TGTGCCAGCAGCCGGACCGGGACTAGAGGAGGGGAGACCCAGTACTTC
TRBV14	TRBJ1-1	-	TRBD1	CASSQRTGTGGTEAFF	TGTGCCAGCAGCCAGCGTACCGGGACAGGGGGCACTGAAGCTTTCTTT
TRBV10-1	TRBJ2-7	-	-	CASSESSRASEQYF	TGCGCCAGCAGTGAGTCGAGCAGGGCCTCCGAGCAGTACTTC
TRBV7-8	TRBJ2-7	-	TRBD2	CASSRTSGGNYEQYF	TGTGCCAGCAGCCGGACTAGCGGGGGGAACTACGAGCAGTACTTC
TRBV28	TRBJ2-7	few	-	CASSLSSGGAAYEQYF	TGTGCCAGCAGTCTCTCCTCGGGGGGCGCAGCGTACGAGCAGTACTTC
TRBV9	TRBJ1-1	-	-	CASSTTGNTEAFF	TGTGCCAGCAGCACGACAGGGAACACTGAAGCTTTCTTT
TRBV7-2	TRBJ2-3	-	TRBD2	CASSPRLADLTDTQYF	TGTGCCAGCAGCCCGCGACTAGCCGATCTCACAGATACGCAGTATTTT
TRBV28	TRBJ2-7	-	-	CASSQPQGYEQYF	TGTGCCAGCAGTCAACCACAGGGCTACGAGCAGTACTTC
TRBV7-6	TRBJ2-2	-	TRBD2	CRGTSGTTNTGELFF	TGTCGCGGGACTAGCGGAACGACCAACACCGGGGAGCTGTTTTTT
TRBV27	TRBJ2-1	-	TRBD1	CASRTGVGYNEQFF	TGTGCCAGCAGGACAGGGGTCGGTTACAATGAGCAGTTCTTC
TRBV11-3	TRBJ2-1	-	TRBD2	CASSQAGGRNEQFF	TGTGCCAGCAGCCAAGCGGGAGGGCGGAATGAGCAGTTCTTC
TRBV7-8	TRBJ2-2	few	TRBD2	CASSSGTSVTGELFF	TGTGCCAGCAGCTCCGGGACTAGCGTCACCGGGGAGCTGTTTTTT
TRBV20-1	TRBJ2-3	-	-	CSASSFLTRADTQYF	TGCAGTGCTAGTTCGTTTCTAACACGGGCAGATACGCAGTATTTT
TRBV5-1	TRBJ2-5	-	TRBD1	CASSIWTGVETQYF	TGCGCCAGCAGCATCTGGACAGGGGTAGAGACCCAGTACTTC
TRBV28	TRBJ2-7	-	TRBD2	CASSLLPSGGYSSYEQYF	TGTGCCAGCAGTTTATTACCTAGCGGGGGCTATAGCTCCTACGAGCAGTACTTC
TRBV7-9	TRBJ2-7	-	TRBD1	CASSLVSGGEQYF	TGTGCCAGCAGCTTAGTTTCAGGGGGCGAGCAGTACTTC
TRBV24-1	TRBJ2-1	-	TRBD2	CATDREAGEPCNEQFF	TGTGCCACCGACCGGGAAGCGGGAGAGCCCTGCAATGAGCAGTTCTTC
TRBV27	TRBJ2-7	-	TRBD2	CASSLYSGGAYEQYF	TGTGCCAGCAGTTTATACAGCGGGGGGGCCTACGAGCAGTACTTC
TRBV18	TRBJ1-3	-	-	CASSPDLYGNTIYF	TGTGCCAGCTCACCAGACTTGTACGGAAACACCATATATTTT
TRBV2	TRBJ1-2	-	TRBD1	CASSHGQGSYGYTF	TGTGCCAGCAGCCATGGACAGGGGAGCTATGGCTACACCTTC
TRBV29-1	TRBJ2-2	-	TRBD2	CSVKLAGVNTGELFF	TGCAGCGTTAAATTAGCGGGGGTCAACACCGGGGAGCTGTTTTTT
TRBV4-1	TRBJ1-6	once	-	CASSQGQGYSPLHF	TGCGCCAGCAGCCAAGGGCAGGGCTATTCACCCCTCCACTTT
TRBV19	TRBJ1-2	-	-	CASSIGGRGTGYGYTF	TGTGCCAGTAGTATTGGGGGCAGGGGCACAGGGTATGGCTACACCTTC
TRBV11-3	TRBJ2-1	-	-	CASSFGQGHNEQFF	TGTGCCAGCAGCTTTGGGCAGGGCCACAATGAGCAGTTCTTC